Described below is a single T cell receptor beta chain sequence and its context. Its antigen is still unknown. The data were obtained in a study of response to subunit inactivated influenza vaccine. Overall study results and limits: Seasonal influenza vaccination, on each occasion, was suggested by the authors to recruit few new T cells.

This CDR3 contains 12 residues. Trimming took off 7 bases at V and 5 bases at J, with 11 bases between the two ends. One entry per CDR3 protein, called by TCRdb with MiXCR from the RT-PCR reads. This table has about 700,000 distinct CDR3 sequences, approximately 14% appearing once. Source: PBMCs from blood, taken roughly 15 days before vaccination. The rearrangement joins TRBV12-3 or TRBV12-4 to TRBJ1-1, with D possibly matching TRBD1 (6 bases). The TCR was taken from a man aged 50 to 60 who received an inactivated influenza vaccine. In nucleotides, the CDR3 is TGTGCCAGCATGTCGCAGGGGACTGAAGCTTTCTTT. Residues: CASMSQGTEAFF.